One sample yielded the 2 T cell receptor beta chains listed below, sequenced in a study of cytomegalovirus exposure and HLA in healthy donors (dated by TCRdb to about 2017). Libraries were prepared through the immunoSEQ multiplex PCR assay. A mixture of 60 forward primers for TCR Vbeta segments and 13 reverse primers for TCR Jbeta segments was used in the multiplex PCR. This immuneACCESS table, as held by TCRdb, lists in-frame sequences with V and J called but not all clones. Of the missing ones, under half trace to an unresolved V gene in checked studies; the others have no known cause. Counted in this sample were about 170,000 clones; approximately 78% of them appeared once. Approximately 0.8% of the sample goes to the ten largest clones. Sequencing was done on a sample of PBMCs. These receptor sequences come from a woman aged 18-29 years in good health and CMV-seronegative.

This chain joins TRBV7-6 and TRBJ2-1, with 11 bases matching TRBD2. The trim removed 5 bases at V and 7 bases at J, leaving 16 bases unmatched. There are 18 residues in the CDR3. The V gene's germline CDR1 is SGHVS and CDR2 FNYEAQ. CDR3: CASSPGGRSSGRMNEQFF. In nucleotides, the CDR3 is TGTGCCAGCAGCCCAGGGGGGCGGTCTAGCGGGAGGATGAATGAGCAGTTCTTC.

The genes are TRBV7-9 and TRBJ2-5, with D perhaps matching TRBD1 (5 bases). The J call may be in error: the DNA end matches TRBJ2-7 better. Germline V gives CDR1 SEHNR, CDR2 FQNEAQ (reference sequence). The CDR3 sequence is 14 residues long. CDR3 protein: CASSFPRDSYEQYF. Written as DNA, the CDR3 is TGTGCCAGCAGCTTTCCCAGGGACTCCTACGAGCAGTACTTC.